These 19 T cell receptor beta chains originate from one sample sequenced in a study of T cell changes during pregnancy in multiple sclerosis. Produced via immunoSEQ multiplex PCR; TCRdb's table is partial and in-frame only. The sample includes about 92,000 clones, roughly 90% of them seen just once. The sample in question was peripheral blood, obtained in the first trimester of pregnancy. The receptors stem from a female donor with multiple sclerosis, enrolled in a pregnancy study.

The genes are TRBV2 and TRBJ1-5; D unresolved. Germline V gives CDR1 SNHLY, CDR2 FYNNEI. V was shortened by 9 bases and J by 0 bases, with 12 bases between the two germline ends. The CDR3 is 14 residues long. CDR3 DNA: TGTGCCAGTAACCGGGAGGCTAGCAATCAGCCCCAGCATTTT. It encodes CASNREASNQPQHF.

The V gene is TRBV5-1, the J gene TRBJ1-2, with D hard to call. The CDR3 length is 12 residues. V dropped 3 bases and J dropped 1 base, with 4 bases sitting between them. Germline CDR1 reads SGHRS; CDR2 reads YFSETQ. The CDR3 sequence: CASSSGNYGYTF. The CDR3 nucleotides are TGCGCCAGCAGCTCGGGTAACTATGGCTACACCTTC.

The chain combines TRBV7-6 with TRBJ2-7; TRBD2 matches 8 bases. Per germline, CDR1 SGHVS and CDR2 FNYEAQ. This CDR3 has 14 amino acids. With V trimmed by 4 bases and J by 0 bases, 2 bases remained unmatched. CDR3 bases: TGTGCCAGCAGCTCACTAGCGGCCTCCTACGAGCAGTACTTC. It is translated as CASSSLAASYEQYF.

This chain joins TRBV19 and TRBJ1-1; D gene uncertain. The V gene lost 5 bases and the J gene lost 4 bases, with 8 bases spanning the gap. CDR1 is LNHDA and CDR2 is SQIVND in the germline V gene (reference sequence). The CDR3 contains 12 residues. The CDR3 DNA reads as TGTGCCAGTAGTGCCCGGAGCACTGAAGCTTTCTTT. Its protein product is CASSARSTEAFF.

The chain recombines TRBV4-1 with TRBJ2-7, with 10 bases that match TRBD2. The ends lost 0 bases at V and 3 bases at J; junction bases unmatched: 5. The CDR3 is 16 residues long. The V gene's germline CDR1 is MGHRA and CDR2 YSYEKL. The CDR3 DNA follows: TGCGCCAGCAGCCAAGATCAACTAGCGGGGAACTACGAGCAGTACTTC. It encodes CASSQDQLAGNYEQYF.

The table lists this clone with a few counts. The chain recombines TRBV19 with TRBJ1-1; D may be TRBD1 (5 bases). V was clipped by 6 bases and J by 5 bases, with 13 bases between them. The CDR3 contains 13 residues. Germline CDR1 LNHDA, CDR2 SQIVND (reference sequence). CDR3 DNA: TGTGCCAGTAGAGCGGGGGATCTGACTGAAGCTTTCTTT. It is translated as CASRAGDLTEAFF.

The rearrangement joins TRBV4-3 to TRBJ2-7; 7 bases agree with TRBD2. V gave up 1 base and J gave up 6 bases; unmatched junction bases: 3. This CDR3 contains 13 residues. Looked up from germline, CDR1 is LGHNA and CDR2 is YSLEER. CDR3 sequence reads: CASSQGWGGEQYF. DNA for the CDR3: TGCGCCAGCAGCCAAGGGTGGGGGGGCGAGCAGTACTTC.

The CDR3 sequence is CATSRAGGVDEQYF. In DNA form, the CDR3 reads TGTGCCACCAGCAGGGCGGGAGGGGTAGACGAGCAGTACTTC. The chain links TRBV15 to TRBJ2-7, with 9 bases lining up with TRBD2. The CDR3 runs to 14 residues. Looked up from germline, CDR1 is LNHNV and CDR2 is YYDKDF (reference sequence). V shed 3 bases, J shed 5 bases, and the junction held 5 bases outside the gene matches.

This clone occurred once. The V and J genes are TRBV5-1 and TRBJ2-3; D is possibly TRBD1 (5 bases). V was clipped by 0 bases and J by 2 bases, with 10 bases between them. CDR1 SGHRS and CDR2 YFSETQ come from the germline V gene. This CDR3 is 15 amino acids long. CDR3 coding DNA: TGCGCCAGCAGCTTGGAGCAGGGAATCACAGATACGCAGTATTTT. Protein sequence: CASSLEQGITDTQYF.

The chain has TRBV30 and TRBJ2-7, with 14 positions matching TRBD2. The ends lost 3 bases at V and 2 bases at J; junction bases unmatched: 6. This CDR3 spans 16 amino acids. Looked up from germline, CDR1 is GTSNPN and CDR2 is SVGIG (reference sequence). The CDR3 is CAWRGTSGRVPYEQYF. The CDR3 region has the DNA TGTGCCTGGAGAGGGACTAGCGGGAGAGTCCCCTACGAGCAGTACTTC.

V gene TRBV29-1 combines with J gene TRBJ2-5, with 8 nucleotides matching TRBD1. This CDR3 is 12 amino acids long. Germline lookup yields CDR1 SQVTM and CDR2 ANQGSEA. V lost 4 bases to trimming and J lost 5 bases; unmatched junction nucleotides: 3. The CDR3 here is CSVGYRGETQYF. CDR3 nucleotides: TGCAGCGTTGGGTACAGGGGGGAGACCCAGTACTTC.

The gene calls are TRBV6-5 and TRBJ1-2; 9 bases align to TRBD1. This CDR3 is 14 amino acids long. The germline gives CDR1 MNHEY, CDR2 SVGAGI. Unmatched junction bases numbered 6, after V lost 2 bases and J lost 8 bases. CDR3 protein: CASSYHGQGQGYTF. CDR3 DNA sequence: TGTGCCAGCAGTTACCACGGACAGGGGCAAGGCTACACCTTC.

This chain connects TRBV11-2 to TRBJ2-7; D possibly corresponds to TRBD1 (5 bases). Per the germline V gene, CDR1 is SGHAT and CDR2 is FQNNGV. There are 14 residues in the CDR3. Trimming cost V 4 bases and J 1 base, with 11 bases left between them. As DNA, the CDR3 is TGTGCCAGCAGCTCATACCGACAGTCCTACGAGCAGTACTTC. Protein sequence: CASSSYRQSYEQYF. The variable domain in full, with the rest retrieved from reference TRBV11-2 and TRBJ2-7, is EAGVAQSPRYKIIEKRQSVAFWCNPISGHATLYWYQQILGQGPKLLIQFQNNGVVDDSQLPKDRFSAERLKGVDSTLKIQPAKLEDSAVYLCASSSYRQSYEQYFGPGTRLTVT.

V gene TRBV5-1 combines with J gene TRBJ2-2; tentatively, D is TRBD1 (5 bases). The CDR3 is 17 amino acids. Trimming cost V 3 bases and J 4 bases, with 19 bases left between them. The V gene's germline CDR1 is SGHRS and CDR2 YFSETQ. The CDR3 DNA reads as TGCGCCAGCAGCTACTATCCCGGCAGGGCCGCCACCGGGGAGCTGTTTTTT. Its translation is CASSYYPGRAATGELFF. Combining the CDR3 with reference TRBV5-1 and TRBJ2-2 gives the whole variable domain KAGVTQTPRYLIKTRGQQVTLSCSPISGHRSVSWYQQTPGQGLQFLFEYFSETQRNKGNFPGRFSGRQFSNSRSEMNVSTLELGDSALYLCASSYYPGRAATGELFFGEGSRLTVL.

The rearrangement links TRBV6-6 to TRBJ2-7, with 7 bases matching TRBD2. Germline lookup yields CDR1 MNHNY and CDR2 SVGAGI (reference sequence). This CDR3 contains 14 residues. V lost 7 bases to trimming and J lost 2 bases; unmatched junction nucleotides: 8. CDR3 DNA sequence: TGTGCCAGCAAGCTAGCGGATGTTACCTACGAGCAGTACTTC. Encoded protein: CASKLADVTYEQYF.

The genes are TRBV28 and TRBJ2-5; TRBD1 agrees at 10 bases. From germline, CDR1 is MDHEN and CDR2 SYDVKM. The CDR3 is made up of 15 amino acids. V shed 5 bases and J 4 bases; nucleotides not matched to a gene: 7. This chain's CDR3 is CASSLPGQGRETQYF. The CDR3, as DNA: TGTGCCAGCAGTCTCCCGGGACAGGGGCGAGAGACCCAGTACTTC.

The chain is built from TRBV23-1 and TRBJ2-5; a possible D gene is TRBD1 (7 bases). TRBV23-1 falls under the ORF class, with uncertain function. Trimming took off 3 bases at V and 1 base at J, with 15 bases between the two ends. The CDR3 spans 16 residues. The chain's CDR3 is CASSHEPGGCQETQYF. CDR3 DNA: TGCGCCAGCAGTCATGAGCCAGGGGGGTGCCAAGAGACCCAGTACTTC.

The gene calls are TRBV5-1 and TRBJ2-3; 13 bases map to TRBD2. CDR3 length: 17 residues. V was pared by 0 bases and J by 3 bases, with 4 bases of the junction left unmatched. Per the germline V gene, CDR1 is SGHRS and CDR2 is YFSETQ. The CDR3 DNA reads as TGCGCCAGCAGCTTGGGAACACTAGCGGGAGGGACAGATACGCAGTATTTT. The encoded protein is CASSLGTLAGGTDTQYF.

The V and J genes are TRBV7-6 and TRBJ2-7; the D gene is possibly TRBD1 (6 bases). The CDR3 sequence is 14 residues long. The V end was cut by 4 bases, the J end by 0 bases, with 10 bases between. CDR1 and CDR2 (germline): SGHVS, FNYEAQ. The CDR3 is CASSSLQGSYEQYF. The CDR3 DNA reads as TGTGCCAGCAGCTCTCTACAGGGCTCCTACGAGCAGTACTTC.